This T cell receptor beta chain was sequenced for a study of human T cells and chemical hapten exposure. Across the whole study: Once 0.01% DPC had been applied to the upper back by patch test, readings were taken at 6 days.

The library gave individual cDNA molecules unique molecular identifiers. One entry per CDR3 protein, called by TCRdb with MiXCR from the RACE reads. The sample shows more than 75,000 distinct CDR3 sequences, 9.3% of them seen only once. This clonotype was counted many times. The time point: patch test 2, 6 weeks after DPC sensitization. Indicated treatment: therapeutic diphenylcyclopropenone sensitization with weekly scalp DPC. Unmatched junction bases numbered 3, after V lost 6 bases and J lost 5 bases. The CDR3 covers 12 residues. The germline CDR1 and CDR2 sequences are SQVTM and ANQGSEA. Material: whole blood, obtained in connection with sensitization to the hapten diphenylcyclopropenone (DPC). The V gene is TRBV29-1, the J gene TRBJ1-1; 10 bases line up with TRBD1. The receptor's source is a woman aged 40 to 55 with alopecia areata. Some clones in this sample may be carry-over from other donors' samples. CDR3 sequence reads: CSVGTGETEAFF. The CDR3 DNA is TGCAGCGTCGGGACAGGGGAAACTGAAGCTTTCTTT. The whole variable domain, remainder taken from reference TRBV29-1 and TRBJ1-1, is SAVISQKPSRDICQRGTSLTIQCQVDSQVTMMFWYRQQPGQSLTLIATANQGSEATYESGFVIDKFPISRPNLTFSTLTVSNMSPEDSSIYLCSVGTGETEAFFGQGTRLTVV.